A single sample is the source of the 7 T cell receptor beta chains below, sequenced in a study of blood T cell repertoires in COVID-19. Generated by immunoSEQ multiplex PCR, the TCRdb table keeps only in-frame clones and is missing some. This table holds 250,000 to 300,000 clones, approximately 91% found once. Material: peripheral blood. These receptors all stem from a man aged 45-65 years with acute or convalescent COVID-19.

The CDR3 loop is CAIGQGVNEKLFF. The DNA of the CDR3 is TGTGCCATCGGACAGGGGGTGAATGAAAAACTGTTTTTT. The rearrangement links TRBV11-3 to TRBJ1-4; 10 nucleotides match TRBD1. Germline V gene sequence: CDR1 SGHNT, CDR2 YENEEA. The CDR3 contains 13 residues. The junction had 4 bases not matched to a gene; V was cut back by 10 bases and J by 5 bases. Using reference TRBV11-3 and TRBJ1-4 for the parts outside the CDR3, the full variable domain is EAGVVQSPRYKIIEKKQPVAFWCNPISGHNTLYWYLQNLGQGPELLIRYENEEAVDDSQLPKDRFSAERLKGVDSTLKIQPAELGDSAVYLCAIGQGVNEKLFFGSGTQLSVL.

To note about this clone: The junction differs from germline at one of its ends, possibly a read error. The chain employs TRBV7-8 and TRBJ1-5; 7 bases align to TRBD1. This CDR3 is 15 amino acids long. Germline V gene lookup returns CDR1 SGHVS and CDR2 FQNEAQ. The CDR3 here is CASSLVGQGGQLQHF. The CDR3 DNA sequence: TGTGCCAGCAGCTTAGTCGGGCAGGGGGGTCAGCTCCAGCATTTT.

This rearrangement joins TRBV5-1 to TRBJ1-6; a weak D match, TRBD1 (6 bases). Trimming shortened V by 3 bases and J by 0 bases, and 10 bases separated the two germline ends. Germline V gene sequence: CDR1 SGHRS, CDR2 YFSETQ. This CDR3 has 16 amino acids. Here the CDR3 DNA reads TGCGCCAGCAGCTACAGGGAAAGCTCCTATAATTCACCCCTCCACTTT. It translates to CASSYRESSYNSPLHF.

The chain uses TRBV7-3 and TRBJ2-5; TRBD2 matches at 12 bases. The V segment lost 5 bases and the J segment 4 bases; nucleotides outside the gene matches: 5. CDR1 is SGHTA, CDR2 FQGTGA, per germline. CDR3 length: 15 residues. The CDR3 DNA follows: TGTGCCAGCAGCCCTAGCGGGGGGGCCCTAGAGACCCAGTACTTC. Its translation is CASSPSGGALETQYF. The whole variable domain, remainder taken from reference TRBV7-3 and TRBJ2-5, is GAGVSQTPSNKVTEKGKYVELRCDPISGHTALYWYRQSLGQGPEFLIYFQGTGAADDSGLPNDRFFAVRPEGSVSTLKIQRTERGDSAVYLCASSPSGGALETQYFGPGTRLLVL.

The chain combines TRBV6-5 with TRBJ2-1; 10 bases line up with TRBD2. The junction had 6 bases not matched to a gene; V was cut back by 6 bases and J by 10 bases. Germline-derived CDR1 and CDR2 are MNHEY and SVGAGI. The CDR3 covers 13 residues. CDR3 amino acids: CASSSELAGEQFF. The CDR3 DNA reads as TGTGCCAGCAGCTCGGAACTAGCGGGGGAGCAGTTCTTC.

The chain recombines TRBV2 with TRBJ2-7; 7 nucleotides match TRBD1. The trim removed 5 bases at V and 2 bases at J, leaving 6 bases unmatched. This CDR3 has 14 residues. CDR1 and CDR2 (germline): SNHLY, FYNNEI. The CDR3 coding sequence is TGTGCCAGCAGTCGGGACAGTGAGACCTACGAGCAGTACTTC. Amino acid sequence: CASSRDSETYEQYF.

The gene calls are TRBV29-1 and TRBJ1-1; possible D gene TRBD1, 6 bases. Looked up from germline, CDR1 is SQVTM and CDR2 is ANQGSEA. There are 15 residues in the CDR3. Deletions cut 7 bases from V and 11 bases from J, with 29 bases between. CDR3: CSAPRWGQGATDAFF. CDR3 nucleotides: TGCAGCGCCCCCCGGTGGGGACAAGGAGCAACGGATGCTTTCTTT.